These 16 T cell receptor beta chains came from one sample sequenced in a study of response to subunit inactivated influenza vaccine (dated by TCRdb to 2017 to 2018). The library was generated by RT-PCR. Sequencing relied on an Illumina HiSeq 2500. TCRdb itself trimmed the public reads at Q25 with fastp, ran MiXCR and retained productive beta chains. Records with the same CDR3 protein are collapsed into one entry carrying the most frequent genes and DNA. A total of more than 500,000 distinct CDR3 sequences appear in this sample, 11% of them only once. The ten largest clones add up to 11% of the sample. Another study also made use of these data, one on T cells expressing NK-cell markers. Per that second paper: TCR beta cDNA libraries were prepared using 5'RACE template switching, which introduced a universal primer site and unique molecular identifiers.

Sequencing used PBMCs from blood, obtained on the day of vaccination. The source is a man aged 50 or older who received an inactivated influenza vaccine. Donor details come from another sample of the same person, matched by shared clones.

The CDR3 reads CASSRWTSGYTF. In DNA form, the CDR3 reads TGTGCCAGCAGCCGGTGGACATCTGGCTACACCTTC. This chain joins TRBV3-1 and TRBJ1-2, with D perhaps TRBD1 (5 bases). There are 12 residues in the CDR3. Germline lookup yields CDR1 LGHDT and CDR2 YNNKEL (reference sequence). The germline V and J ends were trimmed by 4 bases and 7 bases, with 10 bases remaining between them.

This clonotype was counted many times. The chain couples TRBV2 to TRBJ2-2; TRBD2 aligns across 9 bases. The ends lost 5 bases at V and 3 bases at J; junction bases unmatched: 4. The V gene's germline CDR1 is SNHLY and CDR2 FYNNEI. The CDR3 has 15 residues. The CDR3 sequence: CASSLTSGYTGELFF. The CDR3 coding sequence is TGTGCCAGCAGTTTGACTAGCGGCTACACCGGGGAGCTGTTTTTT.

This clonotype was seen only a few times. This chain joins TRBV5-1 and TRBJ2-2, with 13 bases aligning to TRBD2. V trimming: 0 bases; J trimming: 3 bases; junction bases outside the gene matches: 11. Per the germline V gene, CDR1 is SGHRS and CDR2 is YFSETQ. The CDR3 loop spans 20 amino acids. CDR3 sequence (DNA): TGCGCCAGCAGCTTGGCGACTAGCGGGGGGCCTTATGCCGACACCGGGGAGCTGTTTTTT. Translation: CASSLATSGGPYADTGELFF. The whole variable domain, remainder taken from reference TRBV5-1 and TRBJ2-2, is KAGVTQTPRYLIKTRGQQVTLSCSPISGHRSVSWYQQTPGQGLQFLFEYFSETQRNKGNFPGRFSGRQFSNSRSEMNVSTLELGDSALYLCASSLATSGGPYADTGELFFGEGSRLTVL.

This clonotype appeared a few times. The rearrangement joins TRBV12-3 or TRBV12-4 to TRBJ2-5; D is ambiguous. V lost 7 bases and J lost 5, with 14 bases in between. This CDR3 contains 13 residues. The CDR3 sequence is CASTYGVYETQYF. CDR3 nucleotide sequence: TGTGCCAGCACCTATGGGGTCTATGAGACCCAGTACTTC.

This clonotype was seen more than once but under ten times. This rearrangement joins TRBV15 to TRBJ1-2; weak D call: TRBD1 (6 bases). CDR1 LNHNV and CDR2 YYDKDF come from the germline V gene (reference sequence). The CDR3 runs to 17 residues. Trimming took 0 bases from V and 5 from J, leaving 19 bases between them. The CDR3 is CATSRDRGAGEKYGYTF. CDR3 nucleotides: TGTGCCACCAGCAGAGATCGAGGGGCAGGGGAGAAATATGGCTACACCTTC.

This clonotype occurred a few times. The chain has TRBV20-1 and TRBJ1-5; D is undetermined. This CDR3 contains 12 residues. Germline CDR1 reads DFQATT; CDR2 reads SNEGSKA (reference sequence). The V and J ends lost 6 bases and 7 bases respectively, with 13 bases between them. CDR3 amino acids: CSAKRGEQPQHF. DNA for the CDR3: TGCAGTGCGAAACGTGGGGAGCAGCCCCAGCATTTT.

CDR3 region: CASSLGTLRLTDTQYF. The CDR3 bases are TGCGCCAGCAGCTTGGGTACTCTACGCCTCACAGATACGCAGTATTTT. The chain carries TRBV5-1 and TRBJ2-3, with D uncertain. The V gene's germline CDR1 is SGHRS and CDR2 YFSETQ. Trimming stripped 0 bases from V and 2 bases from J, with 13 bases between. The length of the CDR3 is 16 residues.

This clonotype appeared a few times. The chain uses TRBV29-1 and TRBJ1-1; D call uncertain. The CDR3 consists of 14 residues. V lost 5 bases, J lost 3 bases, and 16 bases lay in between. From germline, CDR1 is SQVTM and CDR2 ANQGSEA. Here the CDR3 DNA reads TGCAGCGTTAGGGTCGGGTTCGGGGACACTGAAGCTTTCTTT. Its protein product is CSVRVGFGDTEAFF.

Only a few counts were recorded for this clonotype. V gene TRBV13 combines with J gene TRBJ2-2; 8 bases map to TRBD1. This CDR3 has 13 amino acids. V lost 9 bases to trimming and J lost 3 bases; unmatched junction nucleotides: 3. Germline V lookup: CDR1 PRHDT, CDR2 FYEKMQ (reference sequence). In nucleotides, the CDR3 is TGTGCCAGTAAGACAGGGGACACCGGGGAGCTGTTTTTT. Its protein is CASKTGDTGELFF.

This chain uses TRBV9 with TRBJ2-5; the D gene is possibly TRBD1 (6 bases). The CDR3 extends over 14 amino acids. CDR1 and CDR2 (germline): SGDLS, YYNGEE. The V end was cut by 0 bases, the J end by 5 bases, with 11 bases between. The CDR3 nucleotides are TGTGCCAGCAGCGTAGGGACAGCGTTGGAGACCCAGTACTTC. This gives the protein CASSVGTALETQYF. The whole variable domain, remainder taken from reference TRBV9 and TRBJ2-5, is DSGVTQTPKHLITATGQRVTLRCSPRSGDLSVYWYQQSLDQGLQFLIQYYNGEERAKGNILERFSAQQFPDLHSELNLSSLELGDSALYFCASSVGTALETQYFGPGTRLLVL.

Only a few counts were recorded for this clonotype. CDR3 nucleotides: TGTGCCAGCAGTTACGAGGCAGGGGGCGAGAAAGTTCAGCCCCAGCATTTT. Translated: CASSYEAGGEKVQPQHF. The chain joins TRBV6-5 to TRBJ1-5; 8 bases fit TRBD1. Germline assignment: CDR1 MNHEY and CDR2 SVGAGI. The CDR3 sequence is 17 residues long. V lost 2 bases, J lost 6 bases, and 12 bases stayed unmatched.

The V call is TRBV3-1, the J call TRBJ2-7; D possibly corresponds to TRBD2 (5 bases). Deletions cut 1 base from V and 3 bases from J, with 13 bases between. Germline CDR1 and CDR2: LGHDT and YNNKEL (reference sequence). CDR3 length: 15 residues. The CDR3 region is CASSQGTSLIYEQYF. DNA for the CDR3: TGTGCCAGCAGCCAAGGGACTTCTCTTATCTACGAGCAGTACTTC.

This clonotype was recorded a few times. The chain recombines TRBV4-3 with TRBJ2-1; D uncertain. The germline V gene encodes CDR1 LGHNA and CDR2 YSLEER. Trimming cost V 0 bases and J 6 bases, with 15 bases left between them. The CDR3 runs 16 residues. The CDR3 bases are TGCGCCAGCAGCCAAGATGTCGGGTTAGCCCCCAATGAGCAGTTCTTC. This encodes CASSQDVGLAPNEQFF.

This clonotype came up a few times. The chain is built from TRBV20-1 and TRBJ1-2; TRBD1 is a possible D gene (6 bases). CDR1 and CDR2 from the germline V gene are DFQATT and SNEGSKA (reference sequence). Trimming cost V 6 bases and J 4 bases, with 15 bases left between them. The CDR3 consists of 13 residues. The CDR3: CSAYLGTTYGYTF. The CDR3 DNA sequence: TGCAGTGCATACCTCGGGACAACCTATGGCTACACCTTC.

In its sample, this clonotype was seen many times. The J gene is TRBJ1-2, the V gene TRBV2, with 8 bases lining up with TRBD1. From germline, CDR1 is SNHLY and CDR2 FYNNEI. The J segment lost 5 bases and the V segment lost 6 bases, leaving 8 bases of the junction unmatched. This CDR3 has 14 residues. CDR3 nucleotides: TGTGCCAGCAGACCCCGGACAGGGTATTATGGCTACACCTTC. Its protein is CASRPRTGYYGYTF.

In this sample, this clonotype turned up a few times. The chain uses TRBV7-8 and TRBJ2-5; 7 nucleotides agree with TRBD1. CDR3 length: 15 amino acids. V lost 1 base to trimming and J lost 4 bases; unmatched junction nucleotides: 6. From germline, CDR1 is SGHVS and CDR2 FQNEAQ. CDR3 bases: TGTGCCAGCAGCTTAGTCAGGGGGTTTATAGAGACCCAGTACTTC. Its translation is CASSLVRGFIETQYF. Using reference TRBV7-8 and TRBJ2-5 for the parts outside the CDR3, the full variable domain is GAGVSQSPRYKVAKRGQDVALRCDPISGHVSLFWYQQALGQGPEFLTYFQNEAQLDKSGLPSDRFFAERPEGSVSTLKIQRTQQEDSAVYLCASSLVRGFIETQYFGPGTRLLVL.